These 31 T cell receptor beta chains share one sample of origin, sequenced in a study of T cell responses to AZD1222 COVID-19 vaccine. Sequenced by immunoSEQ multiplex PCR; TCRdb stores in-frame clones only, minus some. The sample carries more than 65,000 clones, over 75% recorded once. Sequencing used peripheral blood, obtained 28 days after the second AZD1222 dose. The receptors derive from an adult who received the AZD1222 COVID-19 vaccine.

The chain uses TRBV5-1 and TRBJ2-3, with TRBD1 identical over 9 bases. Germline-derived CDR1 and CDR2 are SGHRS and YFSETQ. This CDR3 is 15 amino acids long. Trimming at V came to 3 bases and at J to 5 bases, leaving 7 bases not matched to a gene. CDR3: CASSSTGGSGDTQYF. In DNA form, the CDR3 reads TGCGCCAGCAGCTCGACAGGGGGTTCAGGAGATACGCAGTATTTT.

This clone was counted only a few times. J is TRBJ1-1 and V is TRBV7-9, with TRBD1 matching 7 bases. The CDR3 runs to 14 residues. V gave up 4 bases and J gave up 8 bases; unmatched junction bases: 10. Germline CDR1 and CDR2: SEHNR and FQNEAQ (reference sequence). The CDR3 loop is CASSSTGGGEEAFF. The CDR3 DNA sequence: TGTGCCAGCAGCTCCACGGGAGGGGGCGAGGAAGCTTTCTTT.

The chain is built from TRBV6-5 and TRBJ2-2; TRBD1 agrees at 7 bases. The J segment lost 4 bases and the V segment lost 2 bases, leaving 7 bases of the junction unmatched. CDR3 size: 16 residues. The germline V gene encodes CDR1 MNHEY and CDR2 SVGAGI. The CDR3 nucleotides read TGTGCCAGCAGTTACCGTCAGGGGGTTCTCACCGGGGAGCTGTTTTTT. This encodes CASSYRQGVLTGELFF.

The rearrangement uses TRBV12-3 or TRBV12-4 and TRBJ2-2, with no clear D. V shed 2 bases and J shed 4 bases, with 5 bases lying between them. The CDR3 has 13 amino acids. CDR3 in DNA: TGTGCCAGCAGTTTACTGGTCACCGGGGAGCTGTTTTTT. Its protein product is CASSLLVTGELFF.

This chain connects TRBV7-9 to TRBJ2-5; D remains unclear. The CDR3 totals 14 residues. CDR1 is SEHNR, CDR2 FQNEAQ, per germline (reference sequence). Trimming stripped 3 bases from V and 5 bases from J, with 13 bases between. The CDR3 DNA reads as TGTGCCAGCAGCTTCGACCCGGAAAGGGAGACCCAGTACTTC. This codes for CASSFDPERETQYF.

CDR3 region: CASSLWTDGGTEAFF. CDR3 DNA: TGTGCCAGCAGTTTGTGGACAGACGGGGGAACTGAAGCTTTCTTT. The genes are TRBV27 and TRBJ1-1; TRBD1 is a possible D gene (6 bases). Trimming took off 3 bases at V and 5 bases at J, with 16 bases between the two ends. CDR3 length equals 15 residues. The germline gives CDR1 MNHEY, CDR2 SMNVEV (reference sequence).

The chain employs TRBV30 and TRBJ1-2; D remains ambiguous. V lost 1 base and J lost 4, with 4 bases in between. CDR3 length: 11 amino acids. Germline V lookup: CDR1 GTSNPN, CDR2 SVGIG (reference sequence). Here the CDR3 reads CAWSGLYGYTF. In DNA form, the CDR3 reads TGTGCCTGGAGTGGCCTCTATGGCTACACCTTC.

V and J are TRBV6-5 and TRBJ1-4; possible D gene TRBD1, 5 bases. In germline, CDR1 is MNHEY, CDR2 SVGAGI. CDR3 length: 15 residues. Trimming took 7 bases from V and 0 from J, leaving 12 bases between them. The CDR3 spells CASKKRGATNEKLFF. CDR3 nucleotide sequence: TGTGCCAGCAAAAAGAGGGGTGCAACTAATGAAAAACTGTTTTTT.

This clone was seen a single time. The rearrangement joins TRBV6-4 to TRBJ2-1; TRBD1 aligns across 9 bases. V lost 0 bases to trimming and J lost 7 bases; unmatched junction nucleotides: 7. The germline V gene has CDR1 MRHNA and CDR2 SNTAGT. The CDR3 length is 16 residues. The CDR3 spells CASSDSTWTGVNEQFF. In nucleotides, the CDR3 is TGTGCCAGCAGTGACTCGACCTGGACAGGGGTTAATGAGCAGTTCTTC.

The chain employs TRBV4-1 and TRBJ1-5; TRBD1 agrees at 8 bases. CDR3 length: 14 amino acids. V trimming: 4 bases; J trimming: 6 bases; junction bases outside the gene matches: 5. CDR1 is MGHRA and CDR2 is YSYEKL in the germline V gene. The DNA of the CDR3 is TGCGCCAGCAGCCCCTGGACAGGGTTTCAGCCCCAGCATTTT. Translating it yields CASSPWTGFQPQHF.

For the CDR3, the DNA is TGTGCCAGCAGCCGGGGGCGCATTGATACGCAGTATTTT. Translated, it gives CASSRGRIDTQYF. V gene TRBV28 combines with J gene TRBJ2-3; the D gene could be TRBD1 or TRBD2 (6 bases each). Germline V lookup: CDR1 MDHEN, CDR2 SYDVKM. Trimming took 6 bases from V and 6 from J, leaving 13 bases between them. This CDR3 region has 13 residues. Together with reference TRBV28 and TRBJ2-3, the CDR3 gives the full variable domain: DVKVTQSSRYLVKRTGEKVFLECVQDMDHENMFWYRQDPGLGLRLIYFSYDVKMKEKGDIPEGYSVSREKKERFSLILESASTNQTSMYLCASSRGRIDTQYFGPGTRLTVL.

The chain couples TRBV6-1 to TRBJ2-7, with D uncertain. Trimming took off 2 bases at V and 5 bases at J, with 4 bases between the two ends. The CDR3 is made up of 11 amino acids. Germline CDR1 reads MNHNS; CDR2 reads SASEGT. The CDR3 is CASSEWNEQYF. The CDR3 DNA sequence: TGTGCCAGCAGTGAATGGAACGAGCAGTACTTC.

The chain employs TRBV5-1 and TRBJ2-2, with 9 bases lining up with TRBD1. Germline CDR1 is SGHRS and CDR2 is YFSETQ. V lost 2 bases, J lost 1 base, and 3 bases stayed unmatched. This CDR3 region has 16 residues. The CDR3 bases are TGCGCCAGCAGCTTACGGACAGGGGAGAACACCGGGGAGCTGTTTTTT. It translates to CASSLRTGENTGELFF.

The count of this clone is one. The CDR3 reads CASRDRGPSTGELFF. In nucleotides, the CDR3 is TGTGCCAGCAGAGACAGGGGACCATCCACCGGGGAGCTGTTTTTT. The chain is built from TRBV28 and TRBJ2-2; 8 bases are a match to TRBD1. The CDR3 spans 15 residues. V gave up 6 bases and J gave up 4 bases; unmatched junction bases: 7. Looked up from germline, CDR1 is MDHEN and CDR2 is SYDVKM.

This chain connects TRBV14 to TRBJ1-2, with a weak D call TRBD1 (6 bases). With 1 base removed from V and 4 bases from J, the gap between germline ends came to 10 bases. The CDR3 runs 14 residues. CDR1 and CDR2 from the germline V gene are SGHDN and FVKESK. CDR3 amino acids: CASSQVGTSYGYTF. Here the CDR3 DNA reads TGTGCCAGCAGCCAAGTTGGGACATCCTATGGCTACACCTTC.

V gene TRBV5-6 combines with J gene TRBJ2-7; 9 bases fit TRBD1. This CDR3 spans 16 amino acids. Germline lookup yields CDR1 SGHDT and CDR2 YYEEEE. Trimming removed 1 base from V and 0 bases from J; junction bases left unmatched: 5. Written as DNA, the CDR3 is TGTGCCAGCAGCTTGTTGGGGACAGGGACCTCCTACGAGCAGTACTTC. Translating it yields CASSLLGTGTSYEQYF.

V and J are TRBV18 and TRBJ1-2, with TRBD1 matching over 9 bases. V dropped 6 bases and J dropped 7; count of bases not matched to a gene: 9. Looked up from germline, CDR1 is KGHSH and CDR2 is LQKENI. The CDR3 is 14 amino acids. In DNA, the CDR3 is TGTGCCAGCTCCCCCGGGACAGGGAGGTCTGGCTACACCTTC. This codes for CASSPGTGRSGYTF.

This chain connects TRBV18 to TRBJ1-1; the D is unclear. In germline, CDR1 is KGHSH, CDR2 LQKENI. V lost 4 bases to trimming and J lost 2 bases, with 2 bases between them. The CDR3 covers 11 residues. In DNA form, the CDR3 reads TGTGCCAGCTCACTTAACACTGAAGCTTTCTTT. Residues: CASSLNTEAFF.

As concerns this clone: Its ends do not fully match the called genes, so a read error is possible. V and J are TRBV28 and TRBJ1-2, with TRBD1 matching 10 bases. The CDR3 is 15 residues long. The germline gives CDR1 MDHEN, CDR2 SYDVKM. The CDR3: CASSLTALYGQGVSF. CDR3 nucleotides: TGTGCCAGCAGTTTAACCGCCTTGTATGGACAGGGGGTCTCCTTC.

V gene TRBV6-6 combines with J gene TRBJ1-5, with D possibly being TRBD1 (6 bases). V was pared by 5 bases and J by 0 bases, with 17 bases between. The germline V gene encodes CDR1 MNHNY and CDR2 SVGAGI (reference sequence). The CDR3 covers 17 residues. Written as DNA, the CDR3 is TGTGCCAGCAGTCCAATCGGAGGGGGGTATAGCAATCAGCCCCAGCATTTT. This sequence encodes CASSPIGGGYSNQPQHF.

The rearrangement links TRBV27 to TRBJ1-6; D is unresolved. Trimming took off 2 bases at V and 10 bases at J, with 21 bases between the two ends. Germline V gene lookup returns CDR1 MNHEY and CDR2 SMNVEV (reference sequence). The CDR3 totals 17 residues. CDR3 nucleotide sequence: TGTGCCAGCAGTTTACGTTGGGCCAGAGGTGGGGAATCACCCCTCCACTTT. Its translation: CASSLRWARGGESPLHF.

V usage is TRBV25-1 and J usage is TRBJ2-7; D possibly uses TRBD1 or TRBD2 (5 bases each). CDR1 is MGHDK, CDR2 SYGVNS, per germline. Trimming shortened V by 2 bases and J by 4 bases, and 12 bases separated the two germline ends. The CDR3 spans 14 residues. The CDR3 DNA follows: TGTGCCAGCAGTGAAGGGGGAATGGGGTACGAGCAGTACTTC. Translated, it gives CASSEGGMGYEQYF.

The J gene is TRBJ1-5, the V gene TRBV19; 8 bases line up with TRBD1. The V gene's germline CDR1 is LNHDA and CDR2 SQIVND (reference sequence). The junction had 8 bases not matched to a gene; V was cut back by 5 bases and J by 5 bases. CDR3 length: 15 amino acids. CDR3 DNA sequence: TGTGCCAGTAGTGAGGACAGGGAGTTTCATCAGCCCCAGCATTTT. The encoded protein is CASSEDREFHQPQHF.

V and J are TRBV24-1 and TRBJ2-6; a possible D gene is TRBD1 (6 bases). The germline gives CDR1 KGHDR, CDR2 SFDVKD. The germline V and J ends were trimmed by 2 bases and 0 bases, with 16 bases remaining between them. The CDR3 sequence is 19 residues long. The DNA of the CDR3 is TGTGCCACCAGTGATTCGTCGTGGACAGTCCCCTCTGGGGCCAACGTCCTGACTTTC. It yields the protein CATSDSSWTVPSGANVLTF.

This chain joins TRBV18 and TRBJ1-4; D perhaps matches TRBD1 (5 bases). CDR3 length: 14 residues. The germline gives CDR1 KGHSH, CDR2 LQKENI. V shed 3 bases and J shed 8 bases, with 13 bases lying between them. CDR3 nucleotide sequence: TGTGCCAGCTCACCGGGGACTGAAGGAGAAAAACTGTTTTTT. It encodes CASSPGTEGEKLFF.

This clone has just one count. The chain recombines TRBV7-3 with TRBJ1-5; perhaps TRBD1 as D (5 bases). Trimming took 1 base from V and 9 from J, leaving 10 bases between them. This CDR3 has 13 amino acids. Germline CDR1 SGHTA, CDR2 FQGTGA. The CDR3 nucleotides are TGTGCCAGCAGCTTAAGTGGGGGTATGCCCCAGCATTTT. It translates to CASSLSGGMPQHF.

This chain connects TRBV19 to TRBJ1-6; 9 bases line up with TRBD1. The CDR3 length is 14 residues. CDR1 is LNHDA, CDR2 SQIVND, per germline (reference sequence). The J segment lost 6 bases and the V segment lost 3 bases, leaving 0 bases of the junction unmatched. The CDR3, as DNA: TGTGCCAGTAGTATGGACAGGGGTAATTCACCCCTCCACTTT. As protein: CASSMDRGNSPLHF.

The chain employs TRBV19 and TRBJ2-3, with D perhaps matching TRBD1 or TRBD2 (5 bases each). CDR3 length equals 16 residues. Germline CDR1 LNHDA, CDR2 SQIVND (reference sequence). V lost 3 bases and J lost 0, with 13 bases in between. The CDR3 bases are TGTGCCAGTAGTATTCACCCGGGGCCAAGCACAGATACGCAGTATTTT. Encoded protein: CASSIHPGPSTDTQYF.

The rearrangement uses TRBV7-9 and TRBJ2-3; 8 nucleotides line up with TRBD1. Germline V lookup: CDR1 SEHNR, CDR2 FQNEAQ (reference sequence). This CDR3 region has 16 residues. The V and J ends lost 1 base and 3 bases, in that order; junction bases with no gene match: 6. The CDR3 nucleotides read TGTGCCAGCAGCTTAGGTTGGACAGGGAGGACAGATACGCAGTATTTT. It translates to CASSLGWTGRTDTQYF.

This sequence joins TRBV11-2 and TRBJ1-4; possibly TRBD1 for D (5 bases). CDR1 and CDR2 (germline): SGHAT, FQNNGV. CDR3 size: 14 residues. Trimming removed 1 base from V and 8 bases from J, with 11 bases in between. The CDR3 reads CASSLAGRQEKLFF. The CDR3 DNA is TGTGCCAGCAGCTTAGCGGGACGGCAAGAAAAACTGTTTTTT.

The V call is TRBV7-3, the J call TRBJ2-3; a possible D gene is TRBD2 (6 bases). In germline, CDR1 is SGHTA, CDR2 FQGTGA. The germline V and J ends were trimmed by 1 base and 3 bases, with 11 bases remaining between them. This CDR3 has 15 amino acids. CDR3 bases: TGTGCCAGCAGCTTAAGGGGAGGATTGACAGATACGCAGTATTTT. Protein sequence: CASSLRGGLTDTQYF.